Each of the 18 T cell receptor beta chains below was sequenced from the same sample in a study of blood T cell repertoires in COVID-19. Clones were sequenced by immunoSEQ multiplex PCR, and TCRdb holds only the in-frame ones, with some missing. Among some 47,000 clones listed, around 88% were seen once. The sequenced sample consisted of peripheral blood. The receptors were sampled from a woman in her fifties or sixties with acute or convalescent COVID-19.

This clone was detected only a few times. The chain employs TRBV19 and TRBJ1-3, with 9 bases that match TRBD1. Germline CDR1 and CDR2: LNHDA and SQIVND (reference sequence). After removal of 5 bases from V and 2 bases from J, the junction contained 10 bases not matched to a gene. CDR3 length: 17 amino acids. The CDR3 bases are TGTGCCAGTAGTGCATTAAACCGGGACAGGGCTGGAAACACCATATATTTT. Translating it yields CASSALNRDRAGNTIYF.

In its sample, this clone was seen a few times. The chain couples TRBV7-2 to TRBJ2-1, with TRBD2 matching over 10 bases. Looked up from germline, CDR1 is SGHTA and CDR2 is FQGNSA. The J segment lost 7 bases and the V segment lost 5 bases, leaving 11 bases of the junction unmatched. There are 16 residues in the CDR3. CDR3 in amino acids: CASSPRSSGGGNEQFF. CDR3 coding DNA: TGTGCCAGCAGCCCTAGATCTAGCGGGGGAGGGAATGAGCAGTTCTTC.

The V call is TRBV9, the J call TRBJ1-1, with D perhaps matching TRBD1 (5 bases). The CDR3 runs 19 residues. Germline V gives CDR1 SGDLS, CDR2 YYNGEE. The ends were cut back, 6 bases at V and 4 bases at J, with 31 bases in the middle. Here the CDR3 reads CASTKRDLLLKGSSTEAFF. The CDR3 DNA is TGTGCCAGCACTAAGAGGGACTTGTTATTGAAAGGATCGAGCACTGAAGCTTTCTTT.

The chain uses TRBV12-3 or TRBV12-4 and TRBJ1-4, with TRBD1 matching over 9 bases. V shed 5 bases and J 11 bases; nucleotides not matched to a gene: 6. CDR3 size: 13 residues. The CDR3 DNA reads TGTGCCAGCAGTCCGGACAGGGGTTGGAAACTGTTTTTT. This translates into CASSPDRGWKLFF.

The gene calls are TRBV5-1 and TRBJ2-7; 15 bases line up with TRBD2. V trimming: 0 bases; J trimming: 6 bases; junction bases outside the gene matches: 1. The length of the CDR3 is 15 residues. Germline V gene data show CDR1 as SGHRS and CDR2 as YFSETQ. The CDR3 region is CASSLEGLAGGEQYF. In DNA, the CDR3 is TGCGCCAGCAGCTTGGAGGGACTAGCGGGAGGCGAGCAGTACTTC.

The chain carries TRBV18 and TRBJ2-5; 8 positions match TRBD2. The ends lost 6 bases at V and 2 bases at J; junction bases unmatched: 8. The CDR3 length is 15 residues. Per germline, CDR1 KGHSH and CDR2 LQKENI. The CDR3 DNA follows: TGTGCCAGCTCGGTCCAGCGGGGGACTCAAGAGACCCAGTACTTC. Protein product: CASSVQRGTQETQYF.

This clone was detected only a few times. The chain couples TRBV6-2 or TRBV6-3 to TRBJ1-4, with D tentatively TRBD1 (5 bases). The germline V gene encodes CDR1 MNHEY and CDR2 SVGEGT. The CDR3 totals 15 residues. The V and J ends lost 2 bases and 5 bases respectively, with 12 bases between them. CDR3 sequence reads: CASSYRQGRNEKLFF. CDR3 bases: TGTGCCAGCAGTTACCGGCAGGGAAGGAATGAAAAACTGTTTTTT.

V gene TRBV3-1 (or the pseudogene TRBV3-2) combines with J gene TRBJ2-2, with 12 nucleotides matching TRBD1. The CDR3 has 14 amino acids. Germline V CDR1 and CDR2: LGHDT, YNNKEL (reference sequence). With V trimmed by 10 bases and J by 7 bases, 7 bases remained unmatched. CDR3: CATQGTGGLGELFF. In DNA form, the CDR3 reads TGTGCCACTCAAGGGACAGGGGGCCTCGGGGAGCTGTTTTTT.

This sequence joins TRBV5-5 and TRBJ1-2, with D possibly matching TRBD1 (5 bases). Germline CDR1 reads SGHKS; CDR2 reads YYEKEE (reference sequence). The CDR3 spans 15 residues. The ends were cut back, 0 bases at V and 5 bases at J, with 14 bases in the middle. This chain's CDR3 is CASSLDGRGTYGYTF. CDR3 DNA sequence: TGTGCCAGCAGCTTGGATGGGCGGGGCACTTATGGCTACACCTTC.

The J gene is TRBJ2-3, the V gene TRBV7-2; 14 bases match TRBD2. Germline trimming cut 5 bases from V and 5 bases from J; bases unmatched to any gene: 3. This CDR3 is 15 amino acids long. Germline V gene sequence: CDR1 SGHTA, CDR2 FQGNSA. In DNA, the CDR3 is TGTGCCAGCAGCAGACTAGCGGGAGGGCTAGATACGCAGTATTTT. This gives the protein CASSRLAGGLDTQYF. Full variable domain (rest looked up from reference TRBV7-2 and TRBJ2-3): GAGVSQSPSNKVTEKGKDVELRCDPISGHTALYWYRQSLGQGLEFLIYFQGNSAPDKSGLPSDRFSAERTGGSVSTLTIQRTQQEDSAVYLCASSRLAGGLDTQYFGPGTRLTVL.

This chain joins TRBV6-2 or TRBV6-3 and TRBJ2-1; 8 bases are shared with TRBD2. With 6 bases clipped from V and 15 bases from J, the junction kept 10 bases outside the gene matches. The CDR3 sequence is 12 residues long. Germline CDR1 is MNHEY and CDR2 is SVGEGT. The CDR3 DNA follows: TGTGCCAGCAGACCTTCAGCGGGAGATGTGTTCTTC. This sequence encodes CASRPSAGDVFF.

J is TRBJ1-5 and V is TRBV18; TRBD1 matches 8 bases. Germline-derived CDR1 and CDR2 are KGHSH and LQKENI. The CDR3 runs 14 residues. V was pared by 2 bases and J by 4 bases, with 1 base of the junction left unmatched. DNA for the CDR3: TGTGCCAGCTCACCAACAGGGGGAAATCAGCCCCAGCATTTT. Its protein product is CASSPTGGNQPQHF. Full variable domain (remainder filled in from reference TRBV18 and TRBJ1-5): NAGVMQNPRHLVRRRGQEARLRCSPMKGHSHVYWYRQLPEEGLKFMVYLQKENIIDESGMPKERFSAEFPKEGPSILRIQQVVRGDSAAYFCASSPTGGNQPQHFGDGTRLSIL.

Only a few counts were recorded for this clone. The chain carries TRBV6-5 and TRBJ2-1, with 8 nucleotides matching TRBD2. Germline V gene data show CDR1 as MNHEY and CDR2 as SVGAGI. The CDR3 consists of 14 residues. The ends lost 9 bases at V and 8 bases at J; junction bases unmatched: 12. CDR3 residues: CASATGLDIDEQFF. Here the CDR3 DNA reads TGTGCCAGTGCCACGGGACTAGATATCGATGAGCAGTTCTTC.

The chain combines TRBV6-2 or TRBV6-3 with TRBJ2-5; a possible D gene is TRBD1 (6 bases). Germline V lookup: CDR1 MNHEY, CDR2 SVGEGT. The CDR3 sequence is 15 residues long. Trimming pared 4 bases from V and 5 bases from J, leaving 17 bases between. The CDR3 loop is CASSFQQGRLETQYF. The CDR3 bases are TGTGCCAGCAGTTTCCAACAGGGACGGCTGGAGACCCAGTACTTC.

CDR3 nucleotide sequence: TGCGCCAGCAGCTTCTCTAGCGGGGGGCCGGGGGAGCTGTTTTTT. As protein: CASSFSSGGPGELFF. The chain links TRBV5-1 to TRBJ2-2; 11 positions agree with TRBD2. The J segment lost 8 bases and the V segment lost 2 bases, leaving 5 bases of the junction unmatched. CDR1 SGHRS and CDR2 YFSETQ come from the germline V gene. This CDR3 comprises 15 residues.

The CDR3 DNA follows: TGCGCCAGCAGCTTGGGACGCCCCGGGACAGGGGGCCGGACTGAAGCTTTCTTT. This gives the protein CASSLGRPGTGGRTEAFF. The chain couples TRBV5-1 to TRBJ1-1, with 12 positions matching TRBD1. The germline CDR1 and CDR2 sequences are SGHRS and YFSETQ. The V gene end was trimmed by 0 bases and the J gene end by 5 bases; junction bases not matched to a gene: 11. The CDR3 is 18 residues long.

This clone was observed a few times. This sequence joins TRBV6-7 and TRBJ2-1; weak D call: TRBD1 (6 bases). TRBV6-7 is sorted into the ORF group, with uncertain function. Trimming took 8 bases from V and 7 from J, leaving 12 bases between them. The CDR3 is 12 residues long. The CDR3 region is CASDRLFNEQFF. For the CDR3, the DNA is TGTGCCAGCGACAGGCTCTTTAATGAGCAGTTCTTC.

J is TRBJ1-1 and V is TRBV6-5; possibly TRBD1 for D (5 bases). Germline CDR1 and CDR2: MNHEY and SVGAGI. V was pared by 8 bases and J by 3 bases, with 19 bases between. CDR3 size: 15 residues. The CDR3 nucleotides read TGTGCCAGCTGTTCGGGGGAGGGGCCCTACACTGAAGCTTTCTTT. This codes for CASCSGEGPYTEAFF.